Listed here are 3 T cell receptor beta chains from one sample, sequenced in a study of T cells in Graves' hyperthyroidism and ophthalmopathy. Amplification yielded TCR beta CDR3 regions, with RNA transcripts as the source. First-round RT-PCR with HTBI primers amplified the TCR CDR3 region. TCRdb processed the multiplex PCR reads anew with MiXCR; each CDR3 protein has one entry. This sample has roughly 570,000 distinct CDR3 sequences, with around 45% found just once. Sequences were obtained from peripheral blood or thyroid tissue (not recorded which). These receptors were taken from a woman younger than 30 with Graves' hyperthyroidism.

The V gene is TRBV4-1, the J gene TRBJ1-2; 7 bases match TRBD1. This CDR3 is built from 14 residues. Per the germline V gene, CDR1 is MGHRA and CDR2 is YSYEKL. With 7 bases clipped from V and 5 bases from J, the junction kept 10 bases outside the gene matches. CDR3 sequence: CASTPQTGYYGYTF. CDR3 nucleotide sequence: TGCGCCAGCACCCCACAGACAGGGTATTATGGCTACACCTTC.

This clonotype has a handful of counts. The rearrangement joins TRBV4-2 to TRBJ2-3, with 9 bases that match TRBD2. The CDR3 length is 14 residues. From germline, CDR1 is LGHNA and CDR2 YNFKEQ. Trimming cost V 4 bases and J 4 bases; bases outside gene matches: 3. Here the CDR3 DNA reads TGTGCCAGCAGCCTTAGCGGGAGTGCAGATACGCAGTATTTT. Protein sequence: CASSLSGSADTQYF.

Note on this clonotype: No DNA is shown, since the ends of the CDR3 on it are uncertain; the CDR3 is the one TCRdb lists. The CDR3 reads CASSFYICSASGETQYF. This chain uses TRBV7-8 with TRBJ2-5; TRBD2, the table's D call, lacks a check against the DNA. The CDR3 numbers 17 amino acids, ends counted. Germline V lookup: CDR1 SGHVS, CDR2 FQNEAQ.